A selection of T cell receptor beta chains follows, all from one sample in a study of blood T cell repertoires in COVID-19. Generated by immunoSEQ multiplex PCR, the TCRdb table keeps only in-frame clones and is missing some. The sample has approximately 41,000 clones, approximately 88% seen once; the top ten hold 20% to 25%. Sequences were obtained from peripheral blood. The origin of the receptors is a man aged 50 or older with active COVID-19. The CDR3 runs from the conserved cysteine through the conserved F or W. Each record gives: D gene, J gene, V gene, clone size, CDR3 DNA, CDR3 protein. A D gene is named only where the DNA matches it firmly. Expanded clones get a size class; other rows say once, few or many, or leave the size out.

TRBD1 | TRBJ1-6 | TRBV5-1 | NA | TGCGCCAGCAGCTTAGGTACAGGGGCTAATTCACCCCTCCACTTT | CASSLGTGANSPLHF
TRBD2 | TRBJ2-3 | TRBV10-3 | NA | TGTGCCATCAAGGGCGGGAGTGGGGATACGCAGTATTTT | CAIKGGSGDTQYF
TRBD1 | TRBJ2-1 | TRBV3-1/TRBV3-2 | NA | TGTGCCAGCGAGGAGCGGACAGGCGCCTACAATGAGCAGTTCTTC | CASEERTGAYNEQFF
TRBD1 | TRBJ2-5 | TRBV11-2 | NA | TGTGCCAGCAGCTTGGGGACAGGGGTGTACCAAGAGACCCAGTACTTC | CASSLGTGVYQETQYF
TRBD2 | TRBJ2-1 | TRBV10-1 | NA | TGCGCCAGCAGTGCCTACTCTAGCGGGAGGTTCGATGAGCAGTTCTTC | CASSAYSSGRFDEQFF
TRBD2 | TRBJ2-7 | TRBV7-2 | NA | TGTGCCAGCAGCCCGCGGGGGACTAGCGGGAGCGGCGAGCAGTACTTC | CASSPRGTSGSGEQYF
NA | TRBJ2-2 | TRBV7-9 | NA | TGTGCCAGCAGCTTAGCGGGAGCGGGCACCGGGGAGCTGTTTTTT | CASSLAGAGTGELFF
NA | TRBJ2-1 | TRBV24-1 | once | TGTGCCACCAGGGACATCTACAATGAGCAGTTCTTC | CATRDIYNEQFF
TRBD1 | TRBJ1-1 | TRBV6-5 | NA | TGTGCCAGCAGGCTACCGGGACAGGGAAACACTGAAGCTTTCTTT | CASRLPGQGNTEAFF
TRBD2 | TRBJ2-3 | TRBV15 | NA | TGTGCCACCAGCAGTGCCGGGACTAGCGGATTCCATACGCAGTATTTT | CATSSAGTSGFHTQYF
TRBD2 | TRBJ2-5 | TRBV3-1/TRBV3-2 | once | TGTGCCAGCAGCCCCATGGGGCGTCTAGCGGGAAGAGCGGGAGAGACCCAGTACTTC | CASSPMGRLAGRAGETQYF
TRBD1 | TRBJ1-6 | TRBV5-1 | NA | TGCGCCAGCAGTGATGGGACAGGATATAATTCACCCCTCCACTTT | CASSDGTGYNSPLHF
TRBD2 | TRBJ2-7 | TRBV19 | NA | TGTGCCAGTAGTTCACCGGGACTAGCGGGAGTCTACGAGCAGTACTTC | CASSSPGLAGVYEQYF
NA | TRBJ1-2 | TRBV12-3/TRBV12-4 | NA | TGTGCCAGCAGTTTAAGGCGGAGCTATGGCTACACCTTC | CASSLRRSYGYTF
NA | TRBJ2-3 | TRBV5-4 | NA | TGTGCCAGCAGCTTGAATCAGGGAAGGACAGATACGCAGTATTTT | CASSLNQGRTDTQYF
NA | TRBJ1-2 | TRBV6-2/TRBV6-3 | NA | TGTGCCAGCAGTTACTCGATTTCGTGGGGCGACTATGGCTACACCTTC | CASSYSISWGDYGYTF
NA | TRBJ1-2 | TRBV12-3/TRBV12-4 | NA | TGTGCCAGCAGTTTGCGGCGGGACTATGGCTACACCTTC | CASSLRRDYGYTF
NA | TRBJ1-2 | TRBV7-9 | NA | TGTGCCAGCAGCCCAGTGACAGACCGCGTAGGCTACACCTTC | CASSPVTDRVGYTF
TRBD2 | TRBJ2-7 | TRBV7-2 | NA | TGTGCCAGCAGCCCGGGACTACCTATCTCCTACGAGCAGTACTTC | CASSPGLPISYEQYF
TRBD1 | TRBJ1-5 | TRBV7-8 | once | TGTGCCAGCAGCTTGATGGGACAGCCCCTCAAGCAGCCCCAGCATTTT | CASSLMGQPLKQPQHF
TRBD1 | TRBJ2-1 | TRBV2 | NA | TGTGCCAGCAGTTTAGGGGGCCTGGGGCAGTTCTTC | CASSLGGLGQFF
NA | TRBJ2-7 | TRBV11-3 | NA | TGTGCCAGCAGCCCCGACCGGGGGTCCTACGAGCAGTACTTC | CASSPDRGSYEQYF